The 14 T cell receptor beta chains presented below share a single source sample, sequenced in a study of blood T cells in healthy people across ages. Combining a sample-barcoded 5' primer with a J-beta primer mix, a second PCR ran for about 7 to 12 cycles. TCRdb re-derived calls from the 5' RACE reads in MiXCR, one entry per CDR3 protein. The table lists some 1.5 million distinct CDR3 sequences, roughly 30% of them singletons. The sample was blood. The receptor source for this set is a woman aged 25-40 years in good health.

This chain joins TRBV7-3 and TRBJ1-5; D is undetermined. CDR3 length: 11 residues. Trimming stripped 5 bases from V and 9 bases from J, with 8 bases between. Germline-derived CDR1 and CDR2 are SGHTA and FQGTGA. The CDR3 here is CASSPARPQHF. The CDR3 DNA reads TGTGCCAGCAGCCCGGCAAGGCCCCAGCATTTT. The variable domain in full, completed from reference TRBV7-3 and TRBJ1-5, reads GAGVSQTPSNKVTEKGKYVELRCDPISGHTALYWYRQSLGQGPEFLIYFQGTGAADDSGLPNDRFFAVRPEGSVSTLKIQRTERGDSAVYLCASSPARPQHFGDGTRLSIL.

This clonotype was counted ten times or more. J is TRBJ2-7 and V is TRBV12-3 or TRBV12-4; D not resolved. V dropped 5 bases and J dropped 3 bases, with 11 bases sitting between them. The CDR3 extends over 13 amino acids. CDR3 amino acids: CASSPNPDYEQYF. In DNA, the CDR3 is TGTGCCAGCAGTCCCAACCCAGACTACGAGCAGTACTTC.

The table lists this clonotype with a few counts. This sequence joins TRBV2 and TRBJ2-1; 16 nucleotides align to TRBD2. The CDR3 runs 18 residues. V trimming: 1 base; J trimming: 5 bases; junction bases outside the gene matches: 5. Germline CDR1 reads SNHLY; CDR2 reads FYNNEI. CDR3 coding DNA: TGTGCCAGCAGTGAAGTCGGGACTAGCGGGGGGGCCCACAATGAGCAGTTCTTC. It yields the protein CASSEVGTSGGAHNEQFF.

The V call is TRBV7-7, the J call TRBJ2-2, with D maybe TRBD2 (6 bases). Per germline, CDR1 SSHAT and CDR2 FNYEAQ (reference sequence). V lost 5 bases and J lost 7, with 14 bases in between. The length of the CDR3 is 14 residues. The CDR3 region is CASSPHLADGELFF. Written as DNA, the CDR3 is TGTGCCAGCAGCCCGCACTTAGCGGACGGGGAGCTGTTTTTT. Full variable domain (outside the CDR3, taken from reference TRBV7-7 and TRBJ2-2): GAGVSQSPRYKVTKRGQDVTLRCDPISSHATLYWYQQALGQGPEFLTYFNYEAQPDKSGLPSDRFSAERPEGSISTLTIQRTEQRDSAMYRCASSPHLADGELFFGEGSRLTVL.

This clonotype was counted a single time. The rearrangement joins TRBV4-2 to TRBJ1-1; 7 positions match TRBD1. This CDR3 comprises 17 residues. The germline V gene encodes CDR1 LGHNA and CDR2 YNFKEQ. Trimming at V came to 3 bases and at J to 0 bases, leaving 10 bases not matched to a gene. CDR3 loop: CASSQAPGQPVNTEAFF. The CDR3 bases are TGTGCCAGCAGCCAGGCACCGGGACAGCCAGTGAACACTGAAGCTTTCTTT.

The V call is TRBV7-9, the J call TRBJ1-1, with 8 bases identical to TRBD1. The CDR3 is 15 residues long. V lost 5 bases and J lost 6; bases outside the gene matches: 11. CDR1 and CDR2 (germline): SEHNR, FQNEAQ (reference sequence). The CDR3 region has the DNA TGTGCCAGCAGCCGGTTGGACAGGGCCGGGTCTGAAGCTTTCTTT. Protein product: CASSRLDRAGSEAFF.

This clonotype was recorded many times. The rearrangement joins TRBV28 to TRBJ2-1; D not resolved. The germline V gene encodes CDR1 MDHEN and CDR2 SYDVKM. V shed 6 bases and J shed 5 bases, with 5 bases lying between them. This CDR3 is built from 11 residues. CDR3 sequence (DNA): TGTGCCAGCAGACGGAACAATGAGCAGTTCTTC. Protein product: CASRRNNEQFF. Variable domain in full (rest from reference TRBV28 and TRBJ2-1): DVKVTQSSRYLVKRTGEKVFLECVQDMDHENMFWYRQDPGLGLRLIYFSYDVKMKEKGDIPEGYSVSREKKERFSLILESASTNQTSMYLCASRRNNEQFFGPGTRLTVL.

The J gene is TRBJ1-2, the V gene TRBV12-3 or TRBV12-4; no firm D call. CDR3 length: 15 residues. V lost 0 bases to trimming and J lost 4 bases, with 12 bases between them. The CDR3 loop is CASSLALGSSYGYTF. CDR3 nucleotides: TGTGCCAGCAGTTTAGCGCTGGGGTCAAGCTATGGCTACACCTTC.

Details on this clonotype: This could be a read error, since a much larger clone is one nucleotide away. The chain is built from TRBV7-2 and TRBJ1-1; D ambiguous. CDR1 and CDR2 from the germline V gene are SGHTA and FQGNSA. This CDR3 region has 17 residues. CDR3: CANSFIATRLSHGEAFF. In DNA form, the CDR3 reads TGTGCCAACAGCTTTATAGCGACGCGCTTGAGCCATGGTGAAGCTTTCTTT.

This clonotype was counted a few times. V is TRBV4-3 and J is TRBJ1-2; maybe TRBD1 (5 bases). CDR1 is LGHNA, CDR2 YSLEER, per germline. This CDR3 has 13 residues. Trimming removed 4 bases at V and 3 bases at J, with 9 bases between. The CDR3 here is CASSRGVDYGYTF. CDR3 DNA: TGCGCCAGCAGCCGAGGGGTGGACTATGGCTACACCTTC.

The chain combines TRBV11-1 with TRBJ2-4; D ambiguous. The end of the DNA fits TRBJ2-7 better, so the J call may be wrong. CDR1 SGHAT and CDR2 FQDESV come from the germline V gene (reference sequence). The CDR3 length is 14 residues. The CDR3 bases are TGTGCCAGCAGTCGTCTAGGGTTTCGCCACGAGCAGTACTTC. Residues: CASSRLGFRHEQYF.

The CDR3 region has the DNA TGTGCCAGCAGCCAAGATATTAGGGAGCAGTATTTT. As protein: CASSQDIREQYF. The chain recombines TRBV3-1 with TRBJ2-3; the D is unclear. The CDR3 has 12 amino acids. Trimming shortened V by 0 bases and J by 11 bases, and 9 bases separated the two germline ends. The germline gives CDR1 LGHDT, CDR2 YNNKEL (reference sequence).

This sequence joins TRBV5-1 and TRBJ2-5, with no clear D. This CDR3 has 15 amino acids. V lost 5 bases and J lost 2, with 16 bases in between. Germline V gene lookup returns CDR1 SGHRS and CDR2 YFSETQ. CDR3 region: CASRESVGNQETQYF. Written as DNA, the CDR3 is TGCGCCAGCAGGGAGAGCGTGGGAAATCAAGAGACCCAGTACTTC. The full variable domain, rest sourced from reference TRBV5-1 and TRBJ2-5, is KAGVTQTPRYLIKTRGQQVTLSCSPISGHRSVSWYQQTPGQGLQFLFEYFSETQRNKGNFPGRFSGRQFSNSRSEMNVSTLELGDSALYLCASRESVGNQETQYFGPGTRLLVL.

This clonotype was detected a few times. The CDR3, as DNA: TGTGCCACCAGTACTCCCGGCGATGAGCAGTTCTTC. The encoded protein is CATSTPGDEQFF. This chain uses TRBV24-1 with TRBJ2-1, with D uncertain. The CDR3 runs to 12 residues. V gave up 6 bases and J gave up 8 bases, with 10 bases separating them. Germline assignment: CDR1 KGHDR and CDR2 SFDVKD.